Listed below are T cell receptor beta chains from one sample, sequenced in a study of T cells after yellow fever vaccination. TCRdb fed the 5' RACE reads into MiXCR, producing one record per CDR3 protein. The table has hundreds of thousands of distinct CDR3 sequences, roughly 17% seen once. The sequencing used PBMCs, collected around 5 days after the first yellow fever vaccination. Receptors originate from a man aged 18 to 30 who received the YFV17D yellow fever vaccine. Both conserved end residues are part of each CDR3. The order of the fields is CDR3 protein, V gene, J gene.

CASSAFPGTGPSGNTIYF	TRBV9	TRBJ1-3
CASSLDRVYEQYF	TRBV5-1	TRBJ2-7
CSARDITRPLNTEAFF	TRBV20-1	TRBJ1-1
CASSLGLGGSDTQYF	TRBV7-2	TRBJ2-3
CASSTLGGNGYTF	TRBV5-1	TRBJ1-2
CASGLVPAREETQYF	TRBV12-5	TRBJ2-5
CASSSPLGTGSYNEQFF	TRBV7-2	TRBJ2-1
CASSAGTRNTEAFF	TRBV12-3/TRBV12-4	TRBJ1-1
CASSQGQANSLGGNQPQHF	TRBV4-1	TRBJ1-5
CASTSREMNTEAFF	TRBV18	TRBJ1-1
CASSLVPGSGNEQFF	TRBV5-1	TRBJ2-1
CASSTQGGSYNEQFF	TRBV5-1	TRBJ2-1
CASLEGSGTQYF	TRBV6-2/TRBV6-3	TRBJ2-5
CASRSRSGTGVEGEQFF	TRBV7-8	TRBJ2-1
CASSQGLSSYNEQFF	TRBV6-1	TRBJ2-1
CASSQVVGPDYEQYF	TRBV4-1	TRBJ2-7
CASSSEGSYTF	TRBV5-6	TRBJ1-2
CSAGSTSGALDTQYF	TRBV20-1	TRBJ2-3
CASSPLPGANTGELFF	TRBV27	TRBJ2-2
CASSLGLAGGYPYEQYF	TRBV5-1	TRBJ2-7
CASSQGPSGVQETQYF	TRBV4-2	TRBJ2-5
CASSLDRGYDGYTF	TRBV12-3/TRBV12-4	TRBJ1-2
CASSYGTGLTGELFF	TRBV5-1	TRBJ2-2
CASSQGAGPWSGELFF	TRBV14	TRBJ2-2
CASSPVPSGGVVNEQFF	TRBV5-1	TRBJ2-1
CASSLQQGRNSPLHF	TRBV7-3	TRBJ1-6
CASSQGGDRGYTF	TRBV4-3	TRBJ1-2
CASSPFGQGSGELFF	TRBV14	TRBJ2-2
CATSRARYGGALGEQFF	TRBV15	TRBJ2-1
CASSLPGQNYYGYTF	TRBV5-5	TRBJ1-2
CASSLPTTTNEKLFF	TRBV7-9	TRBJ1-4
CSARDTHDWGNEQFF	TRBV20-1	TRBJ2-1
CASSHDRYSSGNTIYF	TRBV28	TRBJ1-3
CASNEAGRYNQPQHF	TRBV28	TRBJ1-5
CASSPSGPWDGTYNEQFF	TRBV4-3	TRBJ2-1
CAWSSLAGGNEQYF	TRBV30	TRBJ2-7
CASSFQTPEAREQYF	TRBV6-5	TRBJ2-7
CASSQTTGETQYF	TRBV5-1	TRBJ2-5
CASSWHYKNTGELFF	TRBV6-5	TRBJ2-2
CASRTAGGATDTQYF	TRBV2	TRBJ2-3
CASSISGASSTDTQYF	TRBV19	TRBJ2-3
CASSQDGAAEAFF	TRBV3-1	TRBJ1-1